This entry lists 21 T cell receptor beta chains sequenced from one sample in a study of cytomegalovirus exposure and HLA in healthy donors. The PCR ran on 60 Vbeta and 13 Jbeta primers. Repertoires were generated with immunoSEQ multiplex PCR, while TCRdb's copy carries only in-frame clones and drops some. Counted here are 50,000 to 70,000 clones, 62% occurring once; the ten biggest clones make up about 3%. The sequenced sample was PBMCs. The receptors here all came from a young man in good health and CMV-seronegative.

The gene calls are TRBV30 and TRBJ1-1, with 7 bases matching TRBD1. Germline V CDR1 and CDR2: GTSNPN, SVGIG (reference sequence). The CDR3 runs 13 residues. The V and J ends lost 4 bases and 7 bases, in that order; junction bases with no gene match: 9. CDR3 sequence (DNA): TGTGCCTGGACGGCAGGGACAGCTCTTGAAGCTTTCTTT. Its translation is CAWTAGTALEAFF.

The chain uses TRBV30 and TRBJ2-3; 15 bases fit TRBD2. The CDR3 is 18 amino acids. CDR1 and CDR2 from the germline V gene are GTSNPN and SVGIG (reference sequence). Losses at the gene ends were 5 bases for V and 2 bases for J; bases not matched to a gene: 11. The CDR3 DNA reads TGTGCCTGGGCTAAAGGACTAGCGGGGGGGCCGGTCACAGATACGCAGTATTTT. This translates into CAWAKGLAGGPVTDTQYF.

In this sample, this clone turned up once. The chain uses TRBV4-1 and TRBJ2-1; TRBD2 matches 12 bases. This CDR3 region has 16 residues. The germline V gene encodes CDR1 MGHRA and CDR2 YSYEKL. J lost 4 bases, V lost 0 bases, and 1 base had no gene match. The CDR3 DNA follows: TGCGCCAGCAGCCAAGAGACTAGCGGGGGTTACAATGAGCAGTTCTTC. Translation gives CASSQETSGGYNEQFF.

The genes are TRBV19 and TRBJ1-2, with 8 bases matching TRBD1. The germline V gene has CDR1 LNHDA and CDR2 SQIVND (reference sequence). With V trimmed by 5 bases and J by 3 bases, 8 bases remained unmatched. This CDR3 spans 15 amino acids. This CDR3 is CASSATGGGDYGYTF. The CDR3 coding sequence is TGTGCCAGTAGTGCTACAGGGGGTGGTGACTATGGCTACACCTTC.

The CDR3 DNA reads as TGTGCCAGCAGCCAGATGTCCAGAAGCGTGAATGAAAAACTGTTTTTT. Its translation: CASSQMSRSVNEKLFF. The J gene is TRBJ1-4, the V gene TRBV7-2; D is uncertain. This CDR3 is 16 amino acids long. V was trimmed by 5 bases and J by 5 bases, leaving 18 bases between them. Germline V gene lookup returns CDR1 SGHTA and CDR2 FQGNSA. The variable domain in full, completed from reference TRBV7-2 and TRBJ1-4, reads GAGVSQSPSNKVTEKGKDVELRCDPISGHTALYWYRQSLGQGLEFLIYFQGNSAPDKSGLPSDRFSAERTGGSVSTLTIQRTQQEDSAVYLCASSQMSRSVNEKLFFGSGTQLSVL.

CDR3 amino acids: CASSATGYLIAQHF. CDR3 nucleotides: TGTGCCAGCAGTGCCACAGGGTACCTGATCGCCCAGCATTTT. V is TRBV6-1 and J is TRBJ1-5; D possibly corresponds to TRBD1 (6 bases). Per the germline V gene, CDR1 is MNHNS and CDR2 is SASEGT. Trimming cost V 4 bases and J 11 bases, with 18 bases left between them. This CDR3 is 14 amino acids long.

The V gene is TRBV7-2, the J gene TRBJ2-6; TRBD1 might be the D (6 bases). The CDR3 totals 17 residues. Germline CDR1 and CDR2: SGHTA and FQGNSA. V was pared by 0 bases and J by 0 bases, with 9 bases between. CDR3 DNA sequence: TGTGCCAGCAGCTTAGCGGGGGCCCTCTCTGGGGCCAACGTCCTGACTTTC. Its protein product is CASSLAGALSGANVLTF.

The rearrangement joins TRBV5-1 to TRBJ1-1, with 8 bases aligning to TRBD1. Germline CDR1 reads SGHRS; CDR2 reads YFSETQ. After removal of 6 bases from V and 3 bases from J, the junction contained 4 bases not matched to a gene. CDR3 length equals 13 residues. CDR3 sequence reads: CASTVTGDTEAFF. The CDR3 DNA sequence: TGCGCCAGCACCGTGACAGGGGACACTGAAGCTTTCTTT.

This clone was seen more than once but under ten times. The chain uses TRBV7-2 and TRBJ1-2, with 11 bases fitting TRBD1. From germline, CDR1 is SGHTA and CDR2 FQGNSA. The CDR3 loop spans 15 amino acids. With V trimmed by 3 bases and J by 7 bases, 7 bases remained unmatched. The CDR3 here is CASSFPGQGAGGYTF. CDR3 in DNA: TGTGCCAGCAGCTTTCCCGGACAGGGGGCGGGTGGCTACACCTTC. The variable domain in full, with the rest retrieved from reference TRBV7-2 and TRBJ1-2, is GAGVSQSPSNKVTEKGKDVELRCDPISGHTALYWYRQSLGQGLEFLIYFQGNSAPDKSGLPSDRFSAERTGGSVSTLTIQRTQQEDSAVYLCASSFPGQGAGGYTFGSGTRLTVV.

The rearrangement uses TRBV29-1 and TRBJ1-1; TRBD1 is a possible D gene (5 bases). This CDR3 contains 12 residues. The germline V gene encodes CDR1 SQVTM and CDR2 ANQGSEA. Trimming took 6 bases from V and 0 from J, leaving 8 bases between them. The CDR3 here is CSVRVMNTEAFF. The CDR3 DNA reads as TGCAGCGTCAGGGTTATGAACACTGAAGCTTTCTTT.

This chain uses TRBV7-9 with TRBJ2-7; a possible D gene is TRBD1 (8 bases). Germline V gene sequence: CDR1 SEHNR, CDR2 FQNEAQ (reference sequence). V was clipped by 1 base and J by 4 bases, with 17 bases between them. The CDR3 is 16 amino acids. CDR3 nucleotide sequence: TGTGCCAGCAGCTTAGGGACAGGGTGGGGGGGATACGAGCAGTACTTC. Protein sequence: CASSLGTGWGGYEQYF.

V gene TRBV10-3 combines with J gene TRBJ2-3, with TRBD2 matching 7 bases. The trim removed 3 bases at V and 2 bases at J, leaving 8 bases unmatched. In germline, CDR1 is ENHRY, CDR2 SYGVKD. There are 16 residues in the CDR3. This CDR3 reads CAISEGSGWSTDTQYF. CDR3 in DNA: TGTGCCATCAGTGAAGGTAGCGGGTGGTCCACAGATACGCAGTATTTT.

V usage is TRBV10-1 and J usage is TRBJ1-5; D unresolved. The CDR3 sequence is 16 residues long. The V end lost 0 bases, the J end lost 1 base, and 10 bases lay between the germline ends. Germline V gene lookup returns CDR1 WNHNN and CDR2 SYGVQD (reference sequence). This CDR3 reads CASSESLGQSNQPQHF. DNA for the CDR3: TGCGCCAGCAGTGAGTCGCTTGGGCAGAGCAATCAGCCCCAGCATTTT.

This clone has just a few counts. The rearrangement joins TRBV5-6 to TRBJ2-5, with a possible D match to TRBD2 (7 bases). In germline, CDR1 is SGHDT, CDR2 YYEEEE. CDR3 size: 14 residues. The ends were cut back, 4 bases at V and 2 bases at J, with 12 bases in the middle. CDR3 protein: CASSRRGAQETQYF. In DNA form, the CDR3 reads TGTGCCAGCAGCCGCCGGGGGGCGCAAGAGACCCAGTACTTC. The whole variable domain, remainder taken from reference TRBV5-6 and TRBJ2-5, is DAGVTQSPTHLIKTRGQQVTLRCSPKSGHDTVSWYQQALGQGPQFIFQYYEEEERQRGNFPDRFSGHQFPNYSSELNVNALLLGDSALYLCASSRRGAQETQYFGPGTRLLVL.

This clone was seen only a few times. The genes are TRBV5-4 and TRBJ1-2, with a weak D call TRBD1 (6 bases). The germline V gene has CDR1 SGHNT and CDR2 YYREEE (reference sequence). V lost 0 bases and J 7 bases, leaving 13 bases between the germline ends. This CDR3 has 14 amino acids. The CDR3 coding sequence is TGTGCCAGCAGCTTGGATTCAGGGGCGGGTGGCTACACCTTC. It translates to CASSLDSGAGGYTF. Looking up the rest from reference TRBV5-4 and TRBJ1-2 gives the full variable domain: ETGVTQSPTHLIKTRGQQVTLRCSSQSGHNTVSWYQQALGQGPQFIFQYYREEENGRGNFPPRFSGLQFPNYSSELNVNALELDDSALYLCASSLDSGAGGYTFGSGTRLTVV.

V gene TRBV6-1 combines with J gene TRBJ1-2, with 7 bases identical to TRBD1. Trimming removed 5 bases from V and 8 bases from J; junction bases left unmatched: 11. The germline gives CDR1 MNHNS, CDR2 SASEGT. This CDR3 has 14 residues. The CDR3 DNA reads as TGTGCCAGCAGTCAACCCACAGGGGTTAACGGCTACACCTTC. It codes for CASSQPTGVNGYTF.

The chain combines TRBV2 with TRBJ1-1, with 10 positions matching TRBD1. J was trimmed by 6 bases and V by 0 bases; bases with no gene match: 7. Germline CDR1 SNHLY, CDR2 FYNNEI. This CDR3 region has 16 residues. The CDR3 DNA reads TGTGCCAGCAGTGAAGCCCGACAGGGGGCGAGCTCTGAAGCTTTCTTT. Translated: CASSEARQGASSEAFF.

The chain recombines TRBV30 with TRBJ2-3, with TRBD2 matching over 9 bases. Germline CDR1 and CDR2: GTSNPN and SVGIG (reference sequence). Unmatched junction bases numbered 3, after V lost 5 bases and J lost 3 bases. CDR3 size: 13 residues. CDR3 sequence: CAWGGGATDTQYF. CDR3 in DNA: TGTGCCTGGGGCGGGGGGGCGACAGATACGCAGTATTTT.

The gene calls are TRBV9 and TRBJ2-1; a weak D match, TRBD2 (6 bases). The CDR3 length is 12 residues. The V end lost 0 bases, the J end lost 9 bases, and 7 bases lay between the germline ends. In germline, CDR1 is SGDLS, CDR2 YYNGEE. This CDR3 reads CASSVVGGEQFF. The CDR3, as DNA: TGTGCCAGCAGCGTAGTGGGAGGTGAGCAGTTCTTC.

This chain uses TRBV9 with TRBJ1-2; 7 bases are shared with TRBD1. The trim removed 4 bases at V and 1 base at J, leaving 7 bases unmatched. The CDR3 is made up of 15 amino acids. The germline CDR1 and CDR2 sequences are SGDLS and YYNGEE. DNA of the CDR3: TGTGCCAGCAGCCCCGAGGACAGGATTAACTATGGCTACACCTTC. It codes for CASSPEDRINYGYTF.

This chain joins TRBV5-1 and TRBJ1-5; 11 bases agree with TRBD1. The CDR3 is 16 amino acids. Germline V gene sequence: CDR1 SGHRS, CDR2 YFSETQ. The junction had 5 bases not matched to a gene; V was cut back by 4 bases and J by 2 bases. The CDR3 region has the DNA TGCGCCAGCAGCCCGGGACAGGGGGGGGGCAATCAGCCCCAGCATTTT. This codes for CASSPGQGGGNQPQHF.